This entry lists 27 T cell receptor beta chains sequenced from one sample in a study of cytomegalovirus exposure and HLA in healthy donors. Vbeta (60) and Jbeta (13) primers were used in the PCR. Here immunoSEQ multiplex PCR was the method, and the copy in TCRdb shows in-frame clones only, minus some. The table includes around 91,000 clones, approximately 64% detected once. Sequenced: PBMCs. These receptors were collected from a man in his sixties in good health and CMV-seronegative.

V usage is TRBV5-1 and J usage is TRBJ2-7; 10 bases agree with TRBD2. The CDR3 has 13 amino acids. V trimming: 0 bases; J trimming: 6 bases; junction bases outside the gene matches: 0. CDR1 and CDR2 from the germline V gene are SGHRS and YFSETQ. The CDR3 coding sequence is TGCGCCAGCAGCTTGGGGACTAGCGGCGAGCAGTACTTC. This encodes CASSLGTSGEQYF.

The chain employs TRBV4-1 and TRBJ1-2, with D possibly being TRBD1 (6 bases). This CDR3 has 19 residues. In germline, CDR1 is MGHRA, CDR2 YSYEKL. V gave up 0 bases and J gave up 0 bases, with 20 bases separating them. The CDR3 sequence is CASSQDAPWLQGSNYGYTF. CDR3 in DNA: TGCGCCAGCAGCCAAGATGCCCCGTGGTTACAGGGCTCTAACTATGGCTACACCTTC.

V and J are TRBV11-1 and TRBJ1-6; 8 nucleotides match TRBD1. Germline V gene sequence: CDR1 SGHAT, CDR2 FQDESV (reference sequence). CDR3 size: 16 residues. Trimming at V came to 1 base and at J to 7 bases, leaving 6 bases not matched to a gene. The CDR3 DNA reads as TGTGCCAGCAGCTTAGGGCAGGGGGCGAGGAATTCACCCCTCCACTTT. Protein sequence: CASSLGQGARNSPLHF.

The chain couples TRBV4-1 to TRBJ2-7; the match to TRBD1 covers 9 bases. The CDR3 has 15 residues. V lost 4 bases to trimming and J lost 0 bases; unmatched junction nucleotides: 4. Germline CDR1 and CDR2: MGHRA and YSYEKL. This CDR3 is CASSRDRVLSYEQYF. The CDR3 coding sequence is TGCGCCAGCAGCCGGGACAGGGTCCTCTCCTACGAGCAGTACTTC.

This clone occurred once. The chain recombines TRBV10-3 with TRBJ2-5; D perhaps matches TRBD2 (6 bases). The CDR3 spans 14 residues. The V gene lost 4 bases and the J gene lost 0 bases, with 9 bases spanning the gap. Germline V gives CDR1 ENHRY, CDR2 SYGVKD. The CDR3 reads CAISAGADQETQYF. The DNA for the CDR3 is TGTGCCATCAGTGCGGGAGCGGACCAAGAGACCCAGTACTTC.

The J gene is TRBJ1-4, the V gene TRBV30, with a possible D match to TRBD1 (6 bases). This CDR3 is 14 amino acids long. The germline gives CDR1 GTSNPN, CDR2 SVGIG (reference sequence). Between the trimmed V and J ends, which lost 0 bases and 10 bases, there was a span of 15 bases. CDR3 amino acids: CAWSVGGEVGKLFF. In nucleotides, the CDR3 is TGTGCCTGGAGTGTAGGGGGGGAAGTTGGAAAACTGTTTTTT.

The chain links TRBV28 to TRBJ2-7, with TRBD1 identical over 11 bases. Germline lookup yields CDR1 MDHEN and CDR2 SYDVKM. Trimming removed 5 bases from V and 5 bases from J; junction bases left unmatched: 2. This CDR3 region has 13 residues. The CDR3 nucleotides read TGTGCCAGCAGTGTGGGACAGGGGGACGAGCAGTACTTC. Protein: CASSVGQGDEQYF. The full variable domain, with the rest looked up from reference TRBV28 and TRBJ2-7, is DVKVTQSSRYLVKRTGEKVFLECVQDMDHENMFWYRQDPGLGLRLIYFSYDVKMKEKGDIPEGYSVSREKKERFSLILESASTNQTSMYLCASSVGQGDEQYFGPGTRLTVT.

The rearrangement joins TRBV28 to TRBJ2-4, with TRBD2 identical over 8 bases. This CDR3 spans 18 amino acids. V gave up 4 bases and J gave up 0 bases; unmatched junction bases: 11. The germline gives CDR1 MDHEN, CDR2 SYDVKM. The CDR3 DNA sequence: TGTGCCAGCAGTTCCGGGACTAGTGGGTCCCTAGCCAAAAACATTCAGTACTTC. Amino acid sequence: CASSSGTSGSLAKNIQYF.

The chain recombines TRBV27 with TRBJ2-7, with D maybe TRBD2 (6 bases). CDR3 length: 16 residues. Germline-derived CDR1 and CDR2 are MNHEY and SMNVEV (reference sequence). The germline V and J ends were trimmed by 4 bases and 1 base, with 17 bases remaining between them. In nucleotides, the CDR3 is TGTGCCAGCAGTTCGTCCCCGCGGGGCGCGTCCTACGAGCAGTACTTC. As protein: CASSSSPRGASYEQYF.

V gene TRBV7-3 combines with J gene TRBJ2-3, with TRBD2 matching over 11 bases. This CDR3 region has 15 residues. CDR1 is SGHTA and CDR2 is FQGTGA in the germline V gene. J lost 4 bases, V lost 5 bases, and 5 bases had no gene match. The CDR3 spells CASSRTSGSADTQYF. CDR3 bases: TGTGCCAGCAGCCGAACTAGCGGGAGTGCAGATACGCAGTATTTT. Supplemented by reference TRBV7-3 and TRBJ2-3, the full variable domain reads GAGVSQTPSNKVTEKGKYVELRCDPISGHTALYWYRQSLGQGPEFLIYFQGTGAADDSGLPNDRFFAVRPEGSVSTLKIQRTERGDSAVYLCASSRTSGSADTQYFGPGTRLTVL.

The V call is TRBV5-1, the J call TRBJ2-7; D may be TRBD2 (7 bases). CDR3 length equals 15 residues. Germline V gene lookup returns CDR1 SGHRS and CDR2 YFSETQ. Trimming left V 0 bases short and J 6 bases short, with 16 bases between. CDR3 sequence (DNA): TGCGCCAGCAGCTTGGCCCCGGGGGGCCCAAGCGAGCAGTACTTC. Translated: CASSLAPGGPSEQYF.

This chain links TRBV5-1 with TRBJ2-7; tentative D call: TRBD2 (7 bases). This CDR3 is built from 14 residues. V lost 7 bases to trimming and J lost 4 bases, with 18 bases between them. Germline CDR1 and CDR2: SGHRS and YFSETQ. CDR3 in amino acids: CASEQGGGFYEQYF. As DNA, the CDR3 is TGCGCCAGCGAACAGGGCGGGGGTTTTTACGAGCAGTACTTC.

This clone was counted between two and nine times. The chain's CDR3 is CASSLRRGMKNEQFF. CDR3 bases: TGTGCCAGCAGCTTACGACGGGGAATGAAGAATGAGCAGTTCTTC. V is TRBV7-2 and J is TRBJ2-1, with D perhaps TRBD2 (5 bases). The CDR3 is made up of 15 amino acids. Between the trimmed V and J ends, which lost 2 bases and 7 bases, there was a span of 15 bases. In germline, CDR1 is SGHTA, CDR2 FQGNSA. Supplemented by reference TRBV7-2 and TRBJ2-1, the full variable domain reads GAGVSQSPSNKVTEKGKDVELRCDPISGHTALYWYRQSLGQGLEFLIYFQGNSAPDKSGLPSDRFSAERTGGSVSTLTIQRTQQEDSAVYLCASSLRRGMKNEQFFGPGTRLTVL.

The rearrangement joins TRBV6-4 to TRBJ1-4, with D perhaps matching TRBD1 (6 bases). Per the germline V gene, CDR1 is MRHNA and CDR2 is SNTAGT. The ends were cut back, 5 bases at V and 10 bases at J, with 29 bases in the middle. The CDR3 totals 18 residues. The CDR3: CASSKDLRDTQSRGKLFF. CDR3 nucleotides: TGTGCCAGCAGTAAGGACCTACGGGACACCCAATCACGAGGAAAACTGTTTTTT.

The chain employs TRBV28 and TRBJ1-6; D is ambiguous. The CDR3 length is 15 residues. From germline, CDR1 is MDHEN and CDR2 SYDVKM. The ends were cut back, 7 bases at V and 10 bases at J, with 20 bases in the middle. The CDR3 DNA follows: TGTGCCAGCACCGATGGGTCGGACTCCTTGTCACCCCTCCACTTT. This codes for CASTDGSDSLSPLHF.

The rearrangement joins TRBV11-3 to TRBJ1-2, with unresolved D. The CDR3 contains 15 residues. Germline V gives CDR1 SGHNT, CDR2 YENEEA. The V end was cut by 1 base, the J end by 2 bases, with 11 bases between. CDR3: CASSLGAVVNYGYTF. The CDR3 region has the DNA TGTGCCAGCAGCTTAGGGGCAGTCGTAAACTATGGCTACACCTTC. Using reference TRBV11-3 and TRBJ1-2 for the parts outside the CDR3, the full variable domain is EAGVVQSPRYKIIEKKQPVAFWCNPISGHNTLYWYLQNLGQGPELLIRYENEEAVDDSQLPKDRFSAERLKGVDSTLKIQPAELGDSAVYLCASSLGAVVNYGYTFGSGTRLTVV.

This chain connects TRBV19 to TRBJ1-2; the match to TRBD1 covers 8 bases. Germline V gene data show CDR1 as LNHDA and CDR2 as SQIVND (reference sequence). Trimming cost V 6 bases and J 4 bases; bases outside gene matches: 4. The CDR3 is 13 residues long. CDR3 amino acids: CASSSTGGYGYTF. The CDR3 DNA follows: TGTGCCAGTAGCTCTACAGGGGGCTATGGCTACACCTTC.

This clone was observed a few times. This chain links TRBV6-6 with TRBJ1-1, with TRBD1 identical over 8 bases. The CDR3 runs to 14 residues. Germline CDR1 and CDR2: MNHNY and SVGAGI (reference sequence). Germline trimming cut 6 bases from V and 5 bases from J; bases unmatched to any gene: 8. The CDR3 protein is CASSPGGAGTEAFF. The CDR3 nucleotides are TGTGCCAGCAGCCCAGGGGGCGCAGGAACTGAAGCTTTCTTT.

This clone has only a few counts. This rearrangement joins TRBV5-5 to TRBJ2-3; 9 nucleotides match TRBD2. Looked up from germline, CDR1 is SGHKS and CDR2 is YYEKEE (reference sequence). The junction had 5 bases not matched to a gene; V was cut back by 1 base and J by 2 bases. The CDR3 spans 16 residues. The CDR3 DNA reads TGTGCCAGCAGCTTGTCAGCGGGGGGCCCCACAGATACGCAGTATTTT. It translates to CASSLSAGGPTDTQYF.

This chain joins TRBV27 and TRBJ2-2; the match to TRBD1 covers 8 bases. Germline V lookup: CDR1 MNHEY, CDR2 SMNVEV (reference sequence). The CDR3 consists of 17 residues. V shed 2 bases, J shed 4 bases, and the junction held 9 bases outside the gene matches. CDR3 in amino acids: CASSLRPPGQATGELFF. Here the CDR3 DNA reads TGTGCCAGCAGTTTACGGCCTCCGGGACAGGCCACCGGGGAGCTGTTTTTT.

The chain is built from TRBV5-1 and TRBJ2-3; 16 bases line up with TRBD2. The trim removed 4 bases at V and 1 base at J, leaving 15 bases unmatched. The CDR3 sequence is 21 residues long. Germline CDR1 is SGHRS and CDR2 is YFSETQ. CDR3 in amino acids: CASSPDPGLAGGSPGTDTQYF. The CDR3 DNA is TGCGCCAGCAGCCCGGACCCGGGACTAGCGGGAGGGTCCCCAGGCACAGATACGCAGTATTTT.

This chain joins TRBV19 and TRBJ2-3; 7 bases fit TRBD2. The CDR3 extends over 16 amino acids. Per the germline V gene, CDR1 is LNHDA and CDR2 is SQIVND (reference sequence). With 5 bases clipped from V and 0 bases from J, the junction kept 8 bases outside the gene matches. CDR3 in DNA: TGTGCCAGTAGTTGGTCTAGCGGACCTAGCACAGATACGCAGTATTTT. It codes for CASSWSSGPSTDTQYF.

The CDR3 loop is CASSPGTSGRAFYNEQFF. DNA of the CDR3: TGTGCCAGCAGCCCCGGGACTAGCGGGAGAGCGTTCTACAATGAGCAGTTCTTC. The chain carries TRBV9 and TRBJ2-1; TRBD2 matches 14 bases. J lost 3 bases, V lost 4 bases, and 9 bases had no gene match. The CDR3 extends over 18 amino acids. Germline lookup yields CDR1 SGDLS and CDR2 YYNGEE.

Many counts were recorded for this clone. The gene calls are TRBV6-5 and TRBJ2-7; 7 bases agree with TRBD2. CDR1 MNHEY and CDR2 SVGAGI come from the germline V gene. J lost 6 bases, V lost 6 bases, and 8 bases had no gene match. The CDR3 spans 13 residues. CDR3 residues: CASSPPTGGEQYF. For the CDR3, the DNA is TGTGCCAGCAGCCCCCCGACGGGGGGCGAGCAGTACTTC.

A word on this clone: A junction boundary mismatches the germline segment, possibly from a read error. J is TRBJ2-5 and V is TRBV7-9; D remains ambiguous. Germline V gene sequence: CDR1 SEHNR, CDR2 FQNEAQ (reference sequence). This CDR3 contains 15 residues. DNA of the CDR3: TGTTCCAGCAGCCTAACGGTAACAGATCAAGAGACCCAGTACTTC. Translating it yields CSSSLTVTDQETQYF.

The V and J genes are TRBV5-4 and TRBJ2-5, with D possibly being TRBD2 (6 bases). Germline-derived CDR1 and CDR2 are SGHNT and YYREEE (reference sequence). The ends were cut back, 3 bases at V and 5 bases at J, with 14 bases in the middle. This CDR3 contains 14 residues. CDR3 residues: CASSSSGGMETQYF. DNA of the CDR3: TGTGCCAGCAGCTCGTCCGGGGGAATGGAGACCCAGTACTTC.

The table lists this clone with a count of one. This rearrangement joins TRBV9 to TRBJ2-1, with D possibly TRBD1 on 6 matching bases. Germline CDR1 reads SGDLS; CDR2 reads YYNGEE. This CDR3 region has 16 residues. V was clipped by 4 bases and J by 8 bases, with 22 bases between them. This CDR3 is CASSPTQGRGSYEQFF. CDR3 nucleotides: TGTGCCAGCAGCCCAACTCAGGGAAGGGGGTCGTATGAGCAGTTCTTC.